A few counts support the clone carrying this T cell receptor (beta chain). The sample originates from a study of response to subunit inactivated influenza vaccine. TCRdb independently ran MiXCR on the RT-PCR reads; one entry per CDR3 protein. The sample lists roughly 760,000 distinct CDR3 sequences, around 21% occurring once. This TCR was recovered from a man aged 50 to 60 who received an inactivated influenza vaccine. This specimen consisted of PBMCs from blood, obtained roughly 5 days after vaccination.

CDR3 amino acids: CASSSIAVSYNEQFF. The DNA for the CDR3 is TGTGCCAGCAGTTCAATAGCGGTCTCCTACAATGAGCAGTTCTTC. The rearrangement uses TRBV12-3 or TRBV12-4 and TRBJ2-1; D possibly corresponds to TRBD2 (6 bases). This CDR3 has 15 residues. Trimming stripped 4 bases from V and 0 bases from J, with 10 bases between.